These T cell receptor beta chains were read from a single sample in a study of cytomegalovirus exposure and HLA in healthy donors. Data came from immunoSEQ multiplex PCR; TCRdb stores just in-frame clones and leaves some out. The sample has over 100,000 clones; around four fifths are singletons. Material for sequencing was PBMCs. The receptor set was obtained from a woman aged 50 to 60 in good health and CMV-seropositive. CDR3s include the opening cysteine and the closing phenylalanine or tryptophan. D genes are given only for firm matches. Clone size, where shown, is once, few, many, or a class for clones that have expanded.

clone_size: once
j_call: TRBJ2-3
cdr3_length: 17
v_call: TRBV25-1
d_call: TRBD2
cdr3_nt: TGTGCCAGCAGTGCACTTGGACTAGCGGAGTCGCTGGCTACGCAGTATTTT
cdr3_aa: CASSALGLAESLATQYF

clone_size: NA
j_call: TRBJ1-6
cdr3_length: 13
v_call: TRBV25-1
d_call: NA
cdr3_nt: TGTGCCAGCAGTGAGTCTGAGAATTCACCCCTCCACTTT
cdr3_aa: CASSESENSPLHF

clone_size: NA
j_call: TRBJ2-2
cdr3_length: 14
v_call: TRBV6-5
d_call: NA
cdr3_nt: TGTGCCAGCAGTTACATCAAAACGGCCGGGGAGCTGTTTTTT
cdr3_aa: CASSYIKTAGELFF

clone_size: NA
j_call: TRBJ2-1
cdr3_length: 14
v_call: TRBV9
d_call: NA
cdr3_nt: TGTGCCAGCAGCGTGGGCAGCACCCAGGATGAGCAGTTCTTC
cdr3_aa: CASSVGSTQDEQFF

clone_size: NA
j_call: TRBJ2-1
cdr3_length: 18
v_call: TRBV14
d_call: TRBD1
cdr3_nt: TGTGCCAGCAGCCAAACCTCCCGTCGGGACAGGGATTTGAATGAGCAGTTCTTC
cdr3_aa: CASSQTSRRDRDLNEQFF

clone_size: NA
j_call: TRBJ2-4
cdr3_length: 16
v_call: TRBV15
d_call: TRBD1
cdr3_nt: TGTGCCACCAGACTGGACAGGGTTGACCCCAAAAACATTCAGTACTTC
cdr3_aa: CATRLDRVDPKNIQYF

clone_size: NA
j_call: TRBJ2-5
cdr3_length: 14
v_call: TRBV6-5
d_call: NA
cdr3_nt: TGTGCCAGCAGTTACAGCGGGCGGGACGAGACCCAGTACTTC
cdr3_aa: CASSYSGRDETQYF

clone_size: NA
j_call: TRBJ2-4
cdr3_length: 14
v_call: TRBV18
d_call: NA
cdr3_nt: TGTGCCAGCTCACTTTCGGGGAAATCATACAGTCAGTACTTC
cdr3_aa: CASSLSGKSYSQYF

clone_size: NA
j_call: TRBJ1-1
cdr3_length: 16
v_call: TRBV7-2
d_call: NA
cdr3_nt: TGTGCCAGCAGCGCTCGCCGTCCCGAGTTGAACACTGAAGCTTTCTTT
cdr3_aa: CASSARRPELNTEAFF

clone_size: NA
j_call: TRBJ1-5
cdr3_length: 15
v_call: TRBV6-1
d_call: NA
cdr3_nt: TGTGCCAGCCAGGGTAGACTCATCGACAATCAGCCCCAGCATTTT
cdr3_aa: CASQGRLIDNQPQHF

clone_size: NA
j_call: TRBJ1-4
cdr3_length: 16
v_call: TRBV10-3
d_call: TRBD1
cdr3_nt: TGTGCCACCCGGACAGGGGGATCGGCAACTAATGAAAAACTGTTTTTT
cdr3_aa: CATRTGGSATNEKLFF

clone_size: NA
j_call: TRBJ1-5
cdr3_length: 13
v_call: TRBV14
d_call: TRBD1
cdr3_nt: TGTGCCAGCAGCCAAGAAGGGACAGCACCCCAGCATTTT
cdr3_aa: CASSQEGTAPQHF

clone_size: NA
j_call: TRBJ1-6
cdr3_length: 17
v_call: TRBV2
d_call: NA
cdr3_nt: TGTGCCAGCAGTCACCGGGATCCTAGCTCCTATAATTCACCCCTCCACTTT
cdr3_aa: CASSHRDPSSYNSPLHF

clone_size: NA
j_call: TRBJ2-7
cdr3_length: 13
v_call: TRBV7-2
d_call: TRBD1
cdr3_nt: TGTGCCAGCAGTTCGACAGGGCCCTACGAGCAGTACTTC
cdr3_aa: CASSSTGPYEQYF

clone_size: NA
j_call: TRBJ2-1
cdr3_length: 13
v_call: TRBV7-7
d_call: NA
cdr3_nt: TGTGCCAGCAGCTTAGGCCTATACAATGAGCAGTTCTTC
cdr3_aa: CASSLGLYNEQFF

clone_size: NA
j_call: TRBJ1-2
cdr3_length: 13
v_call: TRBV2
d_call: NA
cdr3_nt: TGTGCCAGCAGTGAAGGACAGACCTATGGCTACACCTTC
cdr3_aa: CASSEGQTYGYTF

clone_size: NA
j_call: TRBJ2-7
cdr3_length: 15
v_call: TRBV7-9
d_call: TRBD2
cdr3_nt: TGTTCCAGCAGCTCCCCGGGACTAGCTAATAGAGAGCAGTACTTC
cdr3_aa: CSSSSPGLANREQYF

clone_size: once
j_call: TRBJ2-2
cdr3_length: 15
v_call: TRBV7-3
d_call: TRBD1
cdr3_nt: TGTGCCAGCAGCCCGGGACAGGGGGGCACCGGGGAGCTGTTTTTT
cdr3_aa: CASSPGQGGTGELFF

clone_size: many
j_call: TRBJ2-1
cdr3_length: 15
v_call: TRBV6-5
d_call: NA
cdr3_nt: TGTGCCAGCCGCGCCGGCCGGGTCCGAGGCAATGAGCAGTTCTTC
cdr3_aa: CASRAGRVRGNEQFF

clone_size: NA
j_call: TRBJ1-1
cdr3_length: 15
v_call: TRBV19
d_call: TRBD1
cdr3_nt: TGTGCCAGTAGTATACAGGGGGCGCAGATGGCTGAAGCTTTCTTT
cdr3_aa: CASSIQGAQMAEAFF

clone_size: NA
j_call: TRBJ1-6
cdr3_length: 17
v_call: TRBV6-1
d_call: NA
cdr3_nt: TGTGCCAGCAGTGAAGCGGGCCCCCACTCCTATAATTCACCCCTCCACTTT
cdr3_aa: CASSEAGPHSYNSPLHF

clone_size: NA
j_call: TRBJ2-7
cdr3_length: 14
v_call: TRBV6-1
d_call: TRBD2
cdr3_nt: TGTGCCAGCAGTGGAACGCGGGGGAAGGGCGAGCAGTACTTC
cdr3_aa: CASSGTRGKGEQYF

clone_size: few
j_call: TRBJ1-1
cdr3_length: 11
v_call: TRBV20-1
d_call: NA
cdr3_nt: TGCAGTGTCAGAGTAGGGCGGGGAGCTTTCTTT
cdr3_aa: CSVRVGRGAFF

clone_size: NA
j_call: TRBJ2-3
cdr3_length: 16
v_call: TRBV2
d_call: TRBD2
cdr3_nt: TGTGCCAGTGGGCCCTCGACTAGCGGGGGCGTAGATACGCAGTATTTT
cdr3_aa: CASGPSTSGGVDTQYF

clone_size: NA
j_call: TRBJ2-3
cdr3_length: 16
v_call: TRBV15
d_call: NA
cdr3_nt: TGTGCCACCAGTGCGGCGGGGGCGGGGGCATGGGATACGCAGTATTTT
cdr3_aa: CATSAAGAGAWDTQYF

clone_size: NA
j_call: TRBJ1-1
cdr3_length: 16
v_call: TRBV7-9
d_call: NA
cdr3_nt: TGTGCCAGCAGCTTAGGACCCATTTTGACTACCACTGAAGCTTTCTTT
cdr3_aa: CASSLGPILTTTEAFF

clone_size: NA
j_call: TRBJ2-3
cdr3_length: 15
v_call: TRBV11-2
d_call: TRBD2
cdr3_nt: TGTGCCAGCAGCTTGAGCGGGAGAAGCACAGATACGCAGTATTTT
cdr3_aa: CASSLSGRSTDTQYF

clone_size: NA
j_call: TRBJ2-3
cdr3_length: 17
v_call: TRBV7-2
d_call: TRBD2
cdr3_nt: TGTGCCAGCAGCTTAGGGGGACTAGCGGGGGGGCCGGGGACGCAGTATTTT
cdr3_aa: CASSLGGLAGGPGTQYF

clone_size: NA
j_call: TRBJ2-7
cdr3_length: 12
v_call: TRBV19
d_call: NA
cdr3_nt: TGTGCCAGTAGTGGCCAAGCCTACGAGCAGTACTTC
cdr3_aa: CASSGQAYEQYF

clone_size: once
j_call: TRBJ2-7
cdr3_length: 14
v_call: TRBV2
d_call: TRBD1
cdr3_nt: TGTGCCAGCAGTGGGACAGGGGGCCGGGTCGAGCAGTACTTC
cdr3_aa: CASSGTGGRVEQYF

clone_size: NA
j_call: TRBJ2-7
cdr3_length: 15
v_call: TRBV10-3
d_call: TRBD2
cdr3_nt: TGTGCCATCACCGCCGGGACTAGCGGGACCTACGAGCAGTACTTC
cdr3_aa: CAITAGTSGTYEQYF

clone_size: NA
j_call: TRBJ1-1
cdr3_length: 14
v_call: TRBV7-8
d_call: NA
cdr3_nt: TGTGCCAGCAGCTTGGGGCAGGGGAACACTGAAGCTTTCTTT
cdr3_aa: CASSLGQGNTEAFF

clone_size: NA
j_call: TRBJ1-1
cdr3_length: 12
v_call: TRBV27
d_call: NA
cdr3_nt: TGTGCCAGAACAGGGTCCCACACTGAAGCTTTCTTT
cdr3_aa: CARTGSHTEAFF

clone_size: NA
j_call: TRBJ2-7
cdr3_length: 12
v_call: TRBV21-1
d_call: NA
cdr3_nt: TGTGCCAACGGGACAGTTATCTACGAGCAGTACTTC
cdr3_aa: CANGTVIYEQYF

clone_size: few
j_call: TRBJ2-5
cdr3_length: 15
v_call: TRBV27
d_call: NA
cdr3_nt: TGTGCCAGCAGTCCGCACAGGGCCCGTGGGGAGACCCAGTACTTC
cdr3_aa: CASSPHRARGETQYF

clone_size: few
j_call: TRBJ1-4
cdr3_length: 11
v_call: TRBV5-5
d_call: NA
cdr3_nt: TGTGCCAGCAGCGTCAGAGGAAAACTGTTTTTT
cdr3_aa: CASSVRGKLFF

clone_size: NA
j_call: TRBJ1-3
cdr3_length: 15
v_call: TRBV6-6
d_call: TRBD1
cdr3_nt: TGTGCCAGCAGTGAGCAGGGGGGCGCTGGAAACACCATATATTTT
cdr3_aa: CASSEQGGAGNTIYF

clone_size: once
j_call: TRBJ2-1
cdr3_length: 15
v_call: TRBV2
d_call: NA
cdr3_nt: TGTGCCAGCAGCCCTGACAGCAGCTCCTACAATGAGCAGTTCTTC
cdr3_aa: CASSPDSSSYNEQFF

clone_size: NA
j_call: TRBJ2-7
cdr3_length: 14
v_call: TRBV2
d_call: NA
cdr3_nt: TGTGCCAGCACCCGACAGACCCTGAGGAACGAGCAGTACTTC
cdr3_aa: CASTRQTLRNEQYF

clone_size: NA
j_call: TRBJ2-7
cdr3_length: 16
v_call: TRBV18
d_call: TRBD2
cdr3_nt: TGTGCCAGCTCACCACCGTTATTAGCGGGAGTCGGCGAGCAGTACTTC
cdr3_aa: CASSPPLLAGVGEQYF

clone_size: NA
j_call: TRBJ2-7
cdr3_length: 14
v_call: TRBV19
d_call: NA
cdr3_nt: TGTGCCAGTAGTATCGGGCAGGGTCCGTTGGAGCAGTACTTC
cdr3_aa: CASSIGQGPLEQYF

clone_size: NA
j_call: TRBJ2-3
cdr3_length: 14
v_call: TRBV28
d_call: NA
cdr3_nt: TGTGCCAGTGGGGGCGGGAGAGGTACAGATACGCAGTATTTT
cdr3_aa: CASGGGRGTDTQYF

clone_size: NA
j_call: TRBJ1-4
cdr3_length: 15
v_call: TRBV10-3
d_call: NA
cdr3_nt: TGTGCCATCAGTCCTACGGTGGGGCTTAATGAAAAACTGTTTTTT
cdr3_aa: CAISPTVGLNEKLFF

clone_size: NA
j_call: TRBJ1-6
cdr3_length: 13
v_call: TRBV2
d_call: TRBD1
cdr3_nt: TGTGCCAGCAGACAACAGGGGGATTCACCCCTCCACTTT
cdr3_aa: CASRQQGDSPLHF

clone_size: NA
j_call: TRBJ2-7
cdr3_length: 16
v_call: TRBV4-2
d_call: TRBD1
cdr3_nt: TGTGCCAGCAGCCAAGATTATGGGACAGTACCCTACGAGCAGTACTTC
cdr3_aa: CASSQDYGTVPYEQYF